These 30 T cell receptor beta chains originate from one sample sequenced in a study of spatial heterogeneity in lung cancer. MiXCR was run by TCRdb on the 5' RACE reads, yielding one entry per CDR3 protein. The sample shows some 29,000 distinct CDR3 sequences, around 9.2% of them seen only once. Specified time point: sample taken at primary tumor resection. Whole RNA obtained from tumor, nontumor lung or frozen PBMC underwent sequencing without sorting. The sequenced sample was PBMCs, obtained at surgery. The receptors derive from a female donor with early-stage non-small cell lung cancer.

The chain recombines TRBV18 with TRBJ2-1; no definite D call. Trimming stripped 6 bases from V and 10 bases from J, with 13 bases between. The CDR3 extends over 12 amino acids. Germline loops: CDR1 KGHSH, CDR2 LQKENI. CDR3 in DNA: TGTGCCAGCTCCCAAGACCCAAGAGAGCAGTTCTTC. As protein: CASSQDPREQFF. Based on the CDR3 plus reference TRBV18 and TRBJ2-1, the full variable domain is NAGVMQNPRHLVRRRGQEARLRCSPMKGHSHVYWYRQLPEEGLKFMVYLQKENIIDESGMPKERFSAEFPKEGPSILRIQQVVRGDSAAYFCASSQDPREQFFGPGTRLTVL.

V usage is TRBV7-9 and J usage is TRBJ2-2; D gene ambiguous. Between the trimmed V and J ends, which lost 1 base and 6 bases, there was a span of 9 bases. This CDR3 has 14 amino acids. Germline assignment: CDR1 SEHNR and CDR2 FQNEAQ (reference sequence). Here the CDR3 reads CASSLVNLPGELFF. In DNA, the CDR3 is TGTGCCAGCAGCTTAGTGAATCTCCCCGGGGAGCTGTTTTTT.

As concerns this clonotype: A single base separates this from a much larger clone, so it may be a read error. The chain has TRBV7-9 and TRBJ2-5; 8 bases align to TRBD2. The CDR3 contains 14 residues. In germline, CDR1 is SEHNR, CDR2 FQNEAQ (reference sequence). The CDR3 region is CVSSLGLAQETQYF. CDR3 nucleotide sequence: TGTGTCAGCAGCTTAGGACTAGCACAAGAGACCCAGTACTTC.

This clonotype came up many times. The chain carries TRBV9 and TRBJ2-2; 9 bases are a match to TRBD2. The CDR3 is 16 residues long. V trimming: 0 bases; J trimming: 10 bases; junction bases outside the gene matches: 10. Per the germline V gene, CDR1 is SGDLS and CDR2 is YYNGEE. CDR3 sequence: CASSVGVSGRKKELFF. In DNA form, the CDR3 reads TGTGCCAGCAGCGTAGGTGTCAGCGGGAGGAAAAAGGAGCTGTTTTTT.

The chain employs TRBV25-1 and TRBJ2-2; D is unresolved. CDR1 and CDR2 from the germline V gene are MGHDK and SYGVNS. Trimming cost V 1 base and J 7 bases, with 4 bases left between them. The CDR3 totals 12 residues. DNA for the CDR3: TGTGCCAGCAGTGAATTTGTCGGGGAGCTGTTTTTT. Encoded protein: CASSEFVGELFF.

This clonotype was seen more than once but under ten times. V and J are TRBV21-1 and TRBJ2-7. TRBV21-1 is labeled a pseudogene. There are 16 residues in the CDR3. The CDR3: CASSKPPAGRSYEQYV. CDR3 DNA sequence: TGTGCCAGCAGCAAACCACCGGCAGGCCGATCCTACGAGCAGTACGTC.

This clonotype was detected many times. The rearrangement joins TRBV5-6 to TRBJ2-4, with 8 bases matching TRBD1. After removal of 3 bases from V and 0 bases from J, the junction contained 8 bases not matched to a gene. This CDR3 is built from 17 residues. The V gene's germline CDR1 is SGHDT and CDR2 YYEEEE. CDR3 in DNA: TGTGCCAGCAGCTCGGGACAGGCTCTTTTAGCCAAAAACATTCAGTACTTC. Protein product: CASSSGQALLAKNIQYF. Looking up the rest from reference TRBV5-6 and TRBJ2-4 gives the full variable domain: DAGVTQSPTHLIKTRGQQVTLRCSPKSGHDTVSWYQQALGQGPQFIFQYYEEEERQRGNFPDRFSGHQFPNYSSELNVNALLLGDSALYLCASSSGQALLAKNIQYFGAGTRLSVL.

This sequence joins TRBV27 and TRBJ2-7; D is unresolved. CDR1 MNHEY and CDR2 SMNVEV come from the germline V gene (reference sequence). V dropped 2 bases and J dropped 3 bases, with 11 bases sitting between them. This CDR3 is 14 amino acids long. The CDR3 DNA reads TGTGCCAGCAGTTTACGACATGGAGTCTACGAGCAGTACTTC. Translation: CASSLRHGVYEQYF.

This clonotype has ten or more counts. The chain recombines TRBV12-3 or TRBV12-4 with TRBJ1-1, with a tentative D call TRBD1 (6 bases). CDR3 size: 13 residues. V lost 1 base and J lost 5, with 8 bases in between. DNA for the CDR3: TGTGCCAGCAGTTTAGGACAGGCAACTGAAGCTTTCTTT. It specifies CASSLGQATEAFF.

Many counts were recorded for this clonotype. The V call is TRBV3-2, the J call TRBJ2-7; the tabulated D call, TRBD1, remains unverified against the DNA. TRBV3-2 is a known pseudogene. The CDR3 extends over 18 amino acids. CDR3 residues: CASSQDRGTAGRSYEQYV. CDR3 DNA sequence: TGTGCCAGCAGCCAAGATAGGGGGACAGCCGGACGGTCCTACGAGCAGTACGTC.

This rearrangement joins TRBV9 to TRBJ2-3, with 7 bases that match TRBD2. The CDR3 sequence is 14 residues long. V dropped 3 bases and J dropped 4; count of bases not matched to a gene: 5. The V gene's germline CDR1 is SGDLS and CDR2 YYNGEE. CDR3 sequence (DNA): TGTGCCAGCAGCGCGGGGGGAGGGCCAGATACGCAGTATTTT. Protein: CASSAGGGPDTQYF.

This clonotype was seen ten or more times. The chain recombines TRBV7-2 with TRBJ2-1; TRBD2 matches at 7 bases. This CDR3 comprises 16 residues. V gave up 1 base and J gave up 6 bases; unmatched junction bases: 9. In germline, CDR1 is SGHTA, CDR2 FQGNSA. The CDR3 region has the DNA TGTGCCAGCAGCTTAGTAGGTGCGGGAGTCGGCAATGAGCAGTTCTTC. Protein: CASSLVGAGVGNEQFF.

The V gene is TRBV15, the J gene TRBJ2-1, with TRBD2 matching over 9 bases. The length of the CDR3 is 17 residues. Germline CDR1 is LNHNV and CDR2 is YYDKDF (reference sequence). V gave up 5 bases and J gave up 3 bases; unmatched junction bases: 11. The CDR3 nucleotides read TGTGCCACCAGCCGAGGATGGGGAGCGGGAGGCTACAATGAGCAGTTCTTC. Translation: CATSRGWGAGGYNEQFF. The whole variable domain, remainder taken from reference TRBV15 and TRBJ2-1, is DAMVIQNPRYQVTQFGKPVTLSCSQTLNHNVMYWYQQKSSQAPKLLFHYYDKDFNNEADTPDNFQSRRPNTSFCFLDIRSPGLGDTAMYLCATSRGWGAGGYNEQFFGPGTRLTVL.

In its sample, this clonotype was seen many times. The CDR3 DNA follows: TGTGCCAGCAGTCCCATTGGACAGGGCCGCTCACCCCTCCACTTT. Translation gives CASSPIGQGRSPLHF. V is TRBV27 and J is TRBJ1-6; 8 bases agree with TRBD1. This CDR3 spans 15 amino acids. The V and J ends lost 5 bases and 10 bases, in that order; junction bases with no gene match: 10. Looked up from germline, CDR1 is MNHEY and CDR2 is SMNVEV (reference sequence).

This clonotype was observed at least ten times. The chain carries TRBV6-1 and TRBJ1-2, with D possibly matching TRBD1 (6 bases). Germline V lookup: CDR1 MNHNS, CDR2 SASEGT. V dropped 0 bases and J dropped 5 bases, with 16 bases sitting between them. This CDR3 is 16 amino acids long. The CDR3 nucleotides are TGTGCCAGCAGTGAAGCCGGGACAAGGAAGAGGTATGGCTACACCTTC. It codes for CASSEAGTRKRYGYTF.

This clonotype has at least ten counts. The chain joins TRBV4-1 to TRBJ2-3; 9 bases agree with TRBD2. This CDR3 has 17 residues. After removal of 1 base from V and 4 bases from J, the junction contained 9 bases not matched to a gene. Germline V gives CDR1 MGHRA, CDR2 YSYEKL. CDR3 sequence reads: CASSQADSGRFSDTQYF. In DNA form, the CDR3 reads TGCGCCAGCAGCCAAGCGGATAGCGGGAGATTCTCAGATACGCAGTATTTT.

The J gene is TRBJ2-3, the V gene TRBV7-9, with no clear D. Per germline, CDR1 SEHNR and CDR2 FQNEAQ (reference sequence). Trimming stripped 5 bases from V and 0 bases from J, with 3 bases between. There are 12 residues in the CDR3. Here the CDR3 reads CASSTSTDTQYF. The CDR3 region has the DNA TGTGCCAGCAGCACCAGCACAGATACGCAGTATTTT.

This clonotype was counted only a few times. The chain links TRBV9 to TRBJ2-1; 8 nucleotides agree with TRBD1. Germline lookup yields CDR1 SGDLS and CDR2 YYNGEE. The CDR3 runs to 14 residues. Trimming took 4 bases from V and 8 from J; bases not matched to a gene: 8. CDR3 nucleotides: TGTGCCAGCAGCATCGGGACAGGTTGGGATGAGCAGTTCTTC. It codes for CASSIGTGWDEQFF.

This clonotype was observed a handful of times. The CDR3 region is CSARDPAGDNQPQHF. The DNA of the CDR3 is TGCAGTGCTAGAGATCCAGCAGGAGATAATCAGCCCCAGCATTTT. V gene TRBV20-1 combines with J gene TRBJ1-5; D is unresolved. The V end was cut by 0 bases, the J end by 4 bases, with 13 bases between. Germline CDR1 is DFQATT and CDR2 is SNEGSKA (reference sequence). The CDR3 covers 15 residues.

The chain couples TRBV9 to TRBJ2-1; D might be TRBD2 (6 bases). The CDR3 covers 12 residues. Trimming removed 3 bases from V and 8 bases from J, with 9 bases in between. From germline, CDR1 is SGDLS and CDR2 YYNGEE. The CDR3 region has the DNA TGTGCCAGCAGCGGACTAGTCGATGAGCAGTTCTTC. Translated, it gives CASSGLVDEQFF.

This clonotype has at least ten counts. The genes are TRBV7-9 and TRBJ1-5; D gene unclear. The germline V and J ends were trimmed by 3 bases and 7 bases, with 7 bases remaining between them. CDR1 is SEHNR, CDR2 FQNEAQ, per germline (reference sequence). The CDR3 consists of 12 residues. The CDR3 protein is CASSFISQPQHF. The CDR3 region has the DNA TGTGCCAGCAGCTTTATTTCCCAGCCCCAGCATTTT.

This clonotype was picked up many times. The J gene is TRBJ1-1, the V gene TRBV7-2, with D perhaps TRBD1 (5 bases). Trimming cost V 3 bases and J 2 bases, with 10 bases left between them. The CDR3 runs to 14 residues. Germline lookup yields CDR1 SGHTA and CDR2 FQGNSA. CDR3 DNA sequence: TGTGCCAGCAGCTTGGGGCAGCCAAACACTGAAGCTTTCTTT. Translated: CASSLGQPNTEAFF.

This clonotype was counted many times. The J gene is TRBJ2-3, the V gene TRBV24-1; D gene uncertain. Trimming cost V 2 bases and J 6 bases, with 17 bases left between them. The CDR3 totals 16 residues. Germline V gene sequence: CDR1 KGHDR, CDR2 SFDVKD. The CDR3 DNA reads TGTGCCACCAGTGATTCGTCCCGTGCACGGGTGGATACGCAGTATTTT. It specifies CATSDSSRARVDTQYF.

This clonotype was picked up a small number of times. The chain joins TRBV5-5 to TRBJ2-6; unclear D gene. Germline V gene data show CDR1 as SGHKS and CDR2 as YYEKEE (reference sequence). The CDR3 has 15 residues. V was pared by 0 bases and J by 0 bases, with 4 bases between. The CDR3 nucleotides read TGTGCCAGCAGCTTGGGTGCCTCTGGGGCCAACGTCCTGACTTTC. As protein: CASSLGASGANVLTF.

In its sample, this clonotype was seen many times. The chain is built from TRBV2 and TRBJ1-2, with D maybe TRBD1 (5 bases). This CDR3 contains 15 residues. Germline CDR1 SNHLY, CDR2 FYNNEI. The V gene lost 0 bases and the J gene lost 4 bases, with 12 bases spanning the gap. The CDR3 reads CASSEAQAVIYGYTF. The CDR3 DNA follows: TGTGCCAGCAGTGAAGCACAGGCGGTTATCTATGGCTACACCTTC. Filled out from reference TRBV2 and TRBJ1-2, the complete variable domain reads EPEVTQTPSHQVTQMGQEVILRCVPISNHLYFYWYRQILGQKVEFLVSFYNNEISEKSEIFDDQFSVERPDGSNFTLKIRSTKLEDSAMYFCASSEAQAVIYGYTFGSGTRLTVV.

In nucleotides, the CDR3 is TGTGCCAGCAGCTTAGGGGCGGGGATAAACTATGGCTACACCTTC. Amino acids: CASSLGAGINYGYTF. This rearrangement joins TRBV7-2 to TRBJ1-2, with D uncertain. CDR1 is SGHTA and CDR2 is FQGNSA in the germline V gene. This CDR3 has 15 residues. V shed 1 base and J shed 2 bases, with 11 bases lying between them.

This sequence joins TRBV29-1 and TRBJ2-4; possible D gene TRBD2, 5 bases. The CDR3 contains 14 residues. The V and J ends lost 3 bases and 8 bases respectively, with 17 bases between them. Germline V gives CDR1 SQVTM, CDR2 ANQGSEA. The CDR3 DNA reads TGCAGCGTTGATATTGGCGGAGGCGGGTACATTCAGTACTTC. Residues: CSVDIGGGGYIQYF.

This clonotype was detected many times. The CDR3 sequence: CASSSGLAGGETQYF. The CDR3 DNA reads as TGTGCCAGCAGCTCAGGACTAGCGGGAGGAGAGACCCAGTACTTC. This chain links TRBV11-2 with TRBJ2-5; 14 bases fit TRBD2. Per germline, CDR1 SGHAT and CDR2 FQNNGV. The CDR3 spans 15 residues. The V gene end was trimmed by 4 bases and the J gene end by 4 bases; junction bases not matched to a gene: 2.

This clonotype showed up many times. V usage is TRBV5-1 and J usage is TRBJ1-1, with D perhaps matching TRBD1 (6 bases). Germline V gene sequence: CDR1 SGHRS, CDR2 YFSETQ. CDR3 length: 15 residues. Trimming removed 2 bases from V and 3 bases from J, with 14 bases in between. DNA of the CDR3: TGCGCCAGCAGCTTCGGGACACTAATATACACTGAAGCTTTCTTT. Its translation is CASSFGTLIYTEAFF.

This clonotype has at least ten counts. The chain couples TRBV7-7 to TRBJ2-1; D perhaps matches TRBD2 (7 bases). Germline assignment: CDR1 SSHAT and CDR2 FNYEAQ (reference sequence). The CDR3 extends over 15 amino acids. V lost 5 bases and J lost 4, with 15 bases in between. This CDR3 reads CASSLRAGAYNEQFF. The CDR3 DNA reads TGTGCCAGCAGCCTCCGTGCGGGGGCTTACAATGAGCAGTTCTTC.